The 9 T cell receptor beta chains reported below all come from one sample, sequenced in a study of T cell repertoires in cytomegalovirus infection. These receptors are not linked to any known antigen. TCRdb fed the reads into MiXCR, producing one record per CDR3 protein. The sample shows 250,000 to 300,000 distinct CDR3 sequences, about 20% of them seen only once. The sequences come from cultured PBMCs, collected from culture after CMV antigen stimulation. These receptors were taken from a human donor in good health (CMV status not recorded). Some clones in this sample may be carry-over from other donors' samples.

This clonotype was seen a few times. The gene calls are TRBV6-2 or TRBV6-3 and TRBJ1-1; D is ambiguous. Trimming cost V 2 bases and J 3 bases, with 13 bases left between them. The CDR3 has 15 amino acids. Germline V gene lookup returns CDR1 MNHEY and CDR2 SVGEGT. CDR3 in DNA: TGTGCCAGCAGTTACGTGGCTGTTACTTACACTGAAGCTTTCTTT. Protein: CASSYVAVTYTEAFF.

Only a few counts were recorded for this clonotype. The chain is built from TRBV19 and TRBJ1-1, with 8 bases aligning to TRBD1. Trimming at V came to 5 bases and at J to 10 bases, leaving 12 bases not matched to a gene. Germline values: CDR1 LNHDA, CDR2 SQIVND (reference sequence). There are 14 residues in the CDR3. The CDR3 nucleotides are TGTGCCAGTAGTGCTCGACAGGGGAGCTTAGTAGCTTTCTTT. Translated: CASSARQGSLVAFF.

The chain carries TRBV12-3 or TRBV12-4 and TRBJ2-6; D unresolved. This CDR3 region has 17 residues. V was shortened by 4 bases and J by 1 base, with 14 bases between the two germline ends. CDR3 loop: CASSSNYDGSGANVLTF. CDR3 DNA sequence: TGTGCCAGCAGTTCCAACTATGACGGATCTGGGGCCAACGTCCTGACTTTC.

As concerns this clonotype: A read error is possible here, since a much larger clone lies one base away. V gene TRBV24-1 combines with J gene TRBJ2-3; D call uncertain. Germline CDR1 is KGHDR and CDR2 is SFDVKD. The CDR3 is made up of 15 amino acids. CDR3 residues: CATIDLARAADTQYF. The CDR3 DNA is TGTGCCACCATTGATCTGGCAAGGGCGGCAGATACGCAGTATTTT.

This clonotype has a handful of counts. The chain links TRBV20-1 to TRBJ1-3; 9 bases match TRBD1. The CDR3 loop spans 17 amino acids. V dropped 5 bases and J dropped 0; count of bases not matched to a gene: 11. The V gene's germline CDR1 is DFQATT and CDR2 SNEGSKA (reference sequence). The CDR3 DNA sequence: TGCAGTGCTGACTCACGGACAGGGGCCGACTCTGGAAACACCATATATTTT. Protein sequence: CSADSRTGADSGNTIYF.

This clonotype was picked up a small number of times. The genes are TRBV9 and TRBJ2-1; TRBD2 is a possible D gene (6 bases). Germline CDR1 reads SGDLS; CDR2 reads YYNGEE. CDR3 size: 15 residues. The ends were cut back, 0 bases at V and 5 bases at J, with 12 bases in the middle. Here the CDR3 reads CASSVAGSTHNEQFF. For the CDR3, the DNA is TGTGCCAGCAGCGTAGCCGGGAGTACCCACAATGAGCAGTTCTTC.

V usage is TRBV18 and J usage is TRBJ1-2; no firm D call. CDR1 and CDR2 from the germline V gene are KGHSH and LQKENI. Trimming pared 3 bases from V and 3 bases from J, leaving 8 bases between. The CDR3 has 13 amino acids. The CDR3 DNA sequence: TGTGCCAGCTCACCTATAGCAGACTATGGCTACACCTTC. This gives the protein CASSPIADYGYTF. The entire variable domain, with the rest obtained from reference TRBV18 and TRBJ1-2, is as follows: NAGVMQNPRHLVRRRGQEARLRCSPMKGHSHVYWYRQLPEEGLKFMVYLQKENIIDESGMPKERFSAEFPKEGPSILRIQQVVRGDSAAYFCASSPIADYGYTFGSGTRLTVV.

This clonotype has more than one count but fewer than ten. The J gene is TRBJ1-4, the V gene TRBV4-2; 9 bases are a match to TRBD1. The ends lost 8 bases at V and 8 bases at J; junction bases unmatched: 9. This CDR3 spans 14 amino acids. Germline V lookup: CDR1 LGHNA, CDR2 YNFKEQ. The CDR3 region has the DNA TGTGCCAGCGGACAGGGGCAGGGAGACGAAAAACTGTTTTTT. Encoded protein: CASGQGQGDEKLFF.

This clonotype has more than one count but fewer than ten. V gene TRBV5-1 combines with J gene TRBJ2-7; D perhaps matches TRBD2 (5 bases). CDR3 length: 16 amino acids. The germline V gene has CDR1 SGHRS and CDR2 YFSETQ. V dropped 0 bases and J dropped 4 bases, with 17 bases sitting between them. CDR3 nucleotide sequence: TGCGCCAGCAGCTTGGTAGGGCCGGGGATGAGGTACGAGCAGTACTTC. Residues: CASSLVGPGMRYEQYF.